This TCR beta chain was sequenced for a study of T cell responses to AZD1222 COVID-19 vaccine. The CDR3 extends over 16 amino acids. The trim removed 0 bases at V and 2 bases at J, leaving 5 bases unmatched. Germline-derived CDR1 and CDR2 are MGHRA and YSYEKL. The assay was immunoSEQ multiplex PCR, and TCRdb's table has in-frame clones only and misses some. The data contain some 140,000 clones, 84% of them singletons. The receptor's source is an adult in good health. The chain joins TRBV4-1 to TRBJ2-7; 9 bases fit TRBD2. The specimen was peripheral blood, collected on day 0 of AZD1222 vaccination. CDR3 residues: CASSQEASGVPYEQYF. The CDR3 DNA reads TGCGCCAGCAGCCAAGAGGCTAGCGGGGTCCCCTACGAGCAGTACTTC.